These T cell receptor beta chains were read from a single sample in a study of cytomegalovirus exposure and HLA in healthy donors. The table came from immunoSEQ multiplex PCR; TCRdb's copy has only in-frame clones and leaves some out. The sample has about 170,000 clones, approximately 81% seen once; the top ten hold approximately 0.8%. Sequencing used PBMCs. These receptors originate from a woman younger than 35 in good health and CMV-seronegative. Each CDR3 is given with its conserved first and last residue. D genes are given only for firm matches. The size of a clone is reported for some rows only, either as once, few or many, or as a class for expanded clones.

.	TRBV6-1	TRBJ2-5	TRBD1	TGTGCCAGTGGGACAGAAGAGACCCAGTACTTC	CASGTEETQYF
.	TRBV4-1	TRBJ2-7	.	TGCGCCAGCAGCCTACGGGATAGCGGTGCCTACGAGCAGTACTTC	CASSLRDSGAYEQYF
few	TRBV28	TRBJ2-1	TRBD2	TGTGCCAGCAGTGGTCTAGCGGGAGAGCCGATCAATGAGCAGTTCTTC	CASSGLAGEPINEQFF
.	TRBV7-2	TRBJ1-2	.	TGTGCCAGCAGCTTAGCCCCAGGGTCGGGCTACACCTTC	CASSLAPGSGYTF
.	TRBV29-1	TRBJ2-7	TRBD2	TGCAGCGTTAGAGGAACGGGAGGGACCTACGAGCAGTACTTC	CSVRGTGGTYEQYF
.	TRBV5-1	TRBJ2-7	.	TGCGCCAGCAGCTTGGTCCCGGTTAACTACGAGCAGTACTTC	CASSLVPVNYEQYF
.	TRBV19	TRBJ2-1	TRBD1	TGTGCCAGTAGTAGGGACAGGGAGGGGTACAATGAGCAGTTCTTC	CASSRDREGYNEQFF
.	TRBV7-9	TRBJ2-1	TRBD2	TGTGCCAGCAGCTTATTAGTTAGCGGGAGCCATGAGCAGTTCTTC	CASSLLVSGSHEQFF
.	TRBV27	TRBJ1-5	.	TGTGCCAGCAAACAGCCTAATCAGCCCCAGCATTTT	CASKQPNQPQHF
.	TRBV16	TRBJ2-1	.	TGTGCCAGCAGCCCATCACTGTCCAATGAGCAGTTCTTC	CASSPSLSNEQFF
few	TRBV7-2	TRBJ2-2	.	TGTGCCAGCAGCTTATCCGCGTTAACCGGGGAGCTGTTTTTT	CASSLSALTGELFF
.	TRBV10-3	TRBJ2-5	.	TGTGCCATCAGTGTGGACACCCAAGAGACCCAGTACTTC	CAISVDTQETQYF
.	TRBV19	TRBJ2-7	TRBD1	TGTGCCAGTAGCGTCGGACAGGGGTCCTCCTACGAGCAGTACTTC	CASSVGQGSSYEQYF
.	TRBV11-2	TRBJ2-3	TRBD2	TGTGCCAGCAGCTTAAGGACTAGCCTCCTCACAGATACGCAGTATTTT	CASSLRTSLLTDTQYF
.	TRBV5-8	TRBJ2-5	TRBD1	TGTGCCAGCAGCTTGAAAGACAGGGTTCGGGAGACCCAGTACTTC	CASSLKDRVRETQYF
once	TRBV15	TRBJ2-7	TRBD1	TGTGCCACCAGCAAGAGCCGGGACAGGGTTCCATCCTCCTACGAGCAGTACTTC	CATSKSRDRVPSSYEQYF
.	TRBV2	TRBJ1-5	.	TGTGCCAGCAGTGAAGGGACACATAGCAATCAGCCCCAGCATTTT	CASSEGTHSNQPQHF
few	TRBV11-2	TRBJ2-7	TRBD2	TGTGCCAGCAGCTTGGTGGGCGGGAGGGCTGGGGAGCAGTACTTC	CASSLVGGRAGEQYF
.	TRBV19	TRBJ1-5	TRBD1	TGTGCCAGTAGTTACAGGGGAGATCAGCCCCAGCATTTT	CASSYRGDQPQHF